The entry below describes one T cell receptor beta chain. The data derive from a study of blood T cell repertoires in COVID-19. Study summary: From the United States, Italy and Spain came samples of acute and convalescent COVID-19.

Germline V gives CDR1 SGDLS, CDR2 YYNGEE. The CDR3 runs 15 residues. The V and J ends lost 1 base and 0 bases respectively, with 10 bases between them. Profiled with immunoSEQ multiplex PCR; TCRdb holds only in-frame clones, not every one. The profile covers tens of thousands of clones, with approximately 80% appearing a single time and approximately 12% taken by the ten largest. This sequence originates from a man aged 45 to 65 with acute or convalescent COVID-19. The rearrangement uses TRBV9 and TRBJ1-2; TRBD1 is a possible D gene (6 bases). The specimen sequenced was peripheral blood. This CDR3 reads CASSVSTGPNYGYTF. CDR3 coding DNA: TGTGCCAGCAGCGTATCGACAGGTCCTAACTATGGCTACACCTTC.